This T cell receptor beta chain was obtained from a study of T cell responses to AZD1222 COVID-19 vaccine. The repertoire was sequenced with immunoSEQ multiplex PCR; TCRdb's copy has only in-frame clones and lacks some. This table holds about 160,000 clones, roughly 94% found once. Trimming pared 1 base from V and 0 bases from J, leaving 12 bases between. Germline V gives CDR1 LNHNV, CDR2 YYDKDF (reference sequence). The length of the CDR3 is 16 residues. The J gene is TRBJ1-1, the V gene TRBV15; D is ambiguous. This clonotype was obtained from an adult who received the AZD1222 COVID-19 vaccine. The source was peripheral blood, collected 28 days after the second AZD1222 dose. In nucleotides, the CDR3 is TGTGCCACCAGCAGAGTGAGGGTGATAATGAACACTGAAGCTTTCTTT. This codes for CATSRVRVIMNTEAFF. The variable domain in full, completed from reference TRBV15 and TRBJ1-1, reads DAMVIQNPRYQVTQFGKPVTLSCSQTLNHNVMYWYQQKSSQAPKLLFHYYDKDFNNEADTPDNFQSRRPNTSFCFLDIRSPGLGDTAMYLCATSRVRVIMNTEAFFGQGTRLTVV.